These 26 T cell receptor beta chains share one sample of origin, sequenced in a study of T-cell memory formation after mild COVID-19 (dated by TCRdb to about 2021). The library was prepared using 5' RACE. For sequencing, an Illumina NovaSeq 6000 was employed. TCRdb's own reprocessing of the public reads used fastp at Q25 and MiXCR and kept productive beta chains. Every distinct CDR3 protein forms one entry, paired with its most common genes and DNA. This sample comprises around 300,000 distinct CDR3 sequences, 18% of them detected only once. The ten largest clones take up more than 20% of the sample. Sequenced sample: PBMCs or a T cell subset sorted from them (not recorded which). The receptors come from a man younger than 35 who had mild COVID-19 (a few samples of this study predate the infection). The sample titles of this study are shuffled in the database, so cell type and time point are left out; the donor was told from shared clones.

The sample holds a few counts of this clonotype. This chain joins TRBV7-3 and TRBJ2-3; D gene ambiguous. This CDR3 contains 13 residues. The germline V gene has CDR1 SGHTA and CDR2 FQGTGA. V shed 4 bases and J shed 5 bases, with 10 bases lying between them. Here the CDR3 reads CASSYDRRDTQYF. CDR3 coding DNA: TGTGCCAGCAGCTATGACCGCAGAGATACGCAGTATTTT.

In this sample, this clonotype turned up a few times. The V call is TRBV9, the J call TRBJ1-6; D perhaps matches TRBD1 (5 bases). V was cut by 4 bases and J by 6 bases, with 14 bases left in between. The CDR3 runs 15 residues. In germline, CDR1 is SGDLS, CDR2 YYNGEE. CDR3 in DNA: TGTGCCAGCAGCCTCCGGGACGGCGGTAATTCACCCCTCCACTTT. Translated: CASSLRDGGNSPLHF. Supplemented by reference TRBV9 and TRBJ1-6, the full variable domain reads DSGVTQTPKHLITATGQRVTLRCSPRSGDLSVYWYQQSLDQGLQFLIQYYNGEERAKGNILERFSAQQFPDLHSELNLSSLELGDSALYFCASSLRDGGNSPLHFGNGTRLTVT.

The rearrangement uses TRBV5-1 and TRBJ2-5; perhaps D is TRBD1 or TRBD2 (6 bases each). The CDR3 covers 16 residues. V lost 1 base, J lost 2 bases, and 15 bases lay in between. Per the germline V gene, CDR1 is SGHRS and CDR2 is YFSETQ. The CDR3 protein is CASSLWVGGPQETQYF. As DNA, the CDR3 is TGCGCCAGCAGCTTGTGGGTCGGGGGCCCTCAAGAGACCCAGTACTTC.

The genes are TRBV4-1 and TRBJ2-2; 8 nucleotides agree with TRBD2. The V and J ends lost 3 bases and 5 bases, in that order; junction bases with no gene match: 5. The CDR3 runs to 15 residues. Germline-derived CDR1 and CDR2 are MGHRA and YSYEKL. The CDR3 reads CASSQVTGGTGELFF. The CDR3 DNA sequence: TGCGCCAGCAGCCAGGTCACGGGGGGGACCGGGGAGCTGTTTTTT.

This clonotype was seen a few times. The gene calls are TRBV10-3 and TRBJ2-5; possible D gene TRBD2, 7 bases. This CDR3 has 16 residues. Trimming left V 4 bases short and J 2 bases short, with 17 bases between. Per germline, CDR1 ENHRY and CDR2 SYGVKD. In DNA, the CDR3 is TGTGCCATCAGTGGGGGGCTAGCGGCGATACAAGAGACCCAGTACTTC. This codes for CAISGGLAAIQETQYF.

This clonotype has more than one count but fewer than ten. The chain employs TRBV24-1 and TRBJ2-2, with D possibly being TRBD2 (6 bases). V was cut by 4 bases and J by 4 bases, with 9 bases left in between. The CDR3 covers 14 residues. The germline V gene has CDR1 KGHDR and CDR2 SFDVKD. The CDR3 sequence is CATSERDFTGELFF. The CDR3 DNA reads as TGTGCCACCAGTGAGCGGGATTTCACCGGGGAGCTGTTTTTT.

This clonotype was recorded many times. The chain is built from TRBV6-5 and TRBJ2-5; D assignment may be TRBD1 or TRBD2 (7 bases each). With 0 bases removed from V and 7 bases from J, the gap between germline ends came to 12 bases. The CDR3 consists of 14 residues. CDR1 and CDR2 (germline): MNHEY, SVGAGI. The CDR3 nucleotides are TGTGCCAGCAGTTACTCGGGAGGGGACAGGACCCAGTACTTC. Its translation: CASSYSGGDRTQYF.

This clonotype turned up a few times. The chain couples TRBV5-1 to TRBJ2-2; D gene unclear. The germline V gene encodes CDR1 SGHRS and CDR2 YFSETQ. The CDR3 sequence is 14 residues long. V was cut by 0 bases and J by 7 bases, with 10 bases left in between. The CDR3 here is CASSLDSRGGELFF. The CDR3 nucleotides read TGCGCCAGCAGCTTGGACTCTCGAGGCGGGGAGCTGTTTTTT.

This clonotype has a handful of counts. V and J are TRBV21-1 and TRBJ2-2; the table's TRBD1 call for D was not verified on the DNA. TRBV21-1 is marked as a pseudogene. The CDR3 loop spans 16 amino acids. CDR3 sequence reads: CASSIGACKVLGELFF. CDR3 in DNA: TGTGCCAGCAGCATCGGGGCTTGTAAGGTTTTGGGGGAGCTGTTTTTT.

The chain uses TRBV4-2 and TRBJ2-5; 9 bases map to TRBD1. The V and J ends lost 1 base and 5 bases, in that order; junction bases with no gene match: 5. Germline V lookup: CDR1 LGHNA, CDR2 YNFKEQ. The CDR3 consists of 15 residues. In nucleotides, the CDR3 is TGTGCCAGCAGCCAAGGCGGGACAGGGAGGGAGACCCAGTACTTC. Translation: CASSQGGTGRETQYF.

The V gene is TRBV12-3 or TRBV12-4, the J gene TRBJ1-5; D gene unclear. V gave up 1 base and J gave up 2 bases, with 9 bases separating them. The CDR3 runs 15 residues. The CDR3 loop reads CASSLEGQGNQPQHF. CDR3 nucleotide sequence: TGTGCCAGCAGTTTAGAAGGGCAGGGCAATCAGCCCCAGCATTTT.

The chain couples TRBV7-9 to TRBJ2-7, with 7 bases lining up with TRBD1. CDR1 and CDR2 from the germline V gene are SEHNR and FQNEAQ (reference sequence). The CDR3 sequence is 15 residues long. V shed 5 bases, J shed 2 bases, and the junction held 9 bases outside the gene matches. The CDR3 DNA is TGTGCCAGCAGCGACCAGGGGGTAGGGGCCTACGAGCAGTACGTC. Its translation is CASSDQGVGAYEQYV.

This chain joins TRBV11-2 and TRBJ2-7; 11 positions agree with TRBD1. Unmatched junction bases numbered 11, after V lost 4 bases and J lost 0 bases. The CDR3 consists of 18 residues. Germline values: CDR1 SGHAT, CDR2 FQNNGV. The CDR3 spells CASSSIIDGTGGSYEQYV. CDR3 sequence (DNA): TGTGCCAGCAGCTCGATAATAGACGGGACAGGGGGCTCCTACGAGCAGTACGTC.

The V call is TRBV2, the J call TRBJ1-6; 7 positions match TRBD1. Germline loops: CDR1 SNHLY, CDR2 FYNNEI. CDR3 length: 14 residues. J gave up 8 bases and V 3 bases, and 4 bases lay outside the gene matches. CDR3 sequence: CASSERGGDSPLHF. The CDR3 region has the DNA TGTGCCAGCAGTGAGAGAGGGGGCGATTCACCCCTCCACTTT.

This clonotype was picked up a small number of times. V usage is TRBV4-2 and J usage is TRBJ1-6, with a weak D call TRBD1 (6 bases). The CDR3 runs 19 residues. Trimming took 7 bases from V and 5 from J, leaving 27 bases between them. The germline CDR1 and CDR2 sequences are LGHNA and YNFKEQ. CDR3 nucleotides: TGTGCCAGCAAACCCGACGAACGCAGGCAGGGGTTCCATAATTCACCCCTCCACTTT. Amino acids: CASKPDERRQGFHNSPLHF.

J is TRBJ2-3 and V is TRBV6-2 or TRBV6-3; a possible D gene is TRBD2 (7 bases). CDR3 length: 15 amino acids. Germline V lookup: CDR1 MNHEY, CDR2 SVGEGT. Trimming removed 6 bases at V and 1 base at J, with 14 bases between. The chain's CDR3 is CASRVGGGGTDTQYF. As DNA, the CDR3 is TGTGCCAGCAGGGTAGGGGGAGGGGGCACAGATACGCAGTATTTT.

As regards this clonotype: Just one base apart from a much larger clone, this may be a read error. The chain joins TRBV6-2 or TRBV6-3 to TRBJ1-5; no definite D call. The CDR3 length is 13 residues. CDR1 MNHEY and CDR2 SVGEGT come from the germline V gene. The germline V and J ends were trimmed by 6 bases and 0 bases, with 6 bases remaining between them. CDR3 loop: CASSFNSNQPQHF. As DNA, the CDR3 is TGTGCCAGCAGCTTTAATAGCAATCAGCCCCAGCATTTT.

There are a few counts of this clonotype. The chain links TRBV2 to TRBJ2-7; no definite D call. This CDR3 region has 11 residues. Germline values: CDR1 SNHLY, CDR2 FYNNEI. V was shortened by 4 bases and J by 5 bases, with 6 bases between the two germline ends. CDR3 sequence reads: CASSVQNEQYV. The CDR3 region has the DNA TGTGCCAGCAGTGTACAGAACGAGCAGTACGTC.

This clonotype has a handful of counts. The CDR3 here is CAIRDGNLIDNEQFF. CDR3 bases: TGTGCCATCAGGGACGGGAATTTGATAGACAATGAGCAGTTCTTC. This chain links TRBV10-3 with TRBJ2-1; the D gene is possibly TRBD2 (5 bases). CDR3 length: 15 amino acids. Germline assignment: CDR1 ENHRY and CDR2 SYGVKD. V was pared by 6 bases and J by 5 bases, with 17 bases between.

This clonotype has more than one count but fewer than ten. V and J are TRBV6-6 and TRBJ2-3; 8 bases match TRBD2. Germline V gene data show CDR1 as MNHNY and CDR2 as SVGAGI (reference sequence). CDR3 length: 16 amino acids. Losses at the gene ends were 0 bases for V and 3 bases for J; bases not matched to a gene: 5. The chain's CDR3 is CASSYSRGGGTDTQYF. The CDR3 DNA reads TGTGCCAGCAGTTACTCGAGGGGCGGGGGGACAGATACGCAGTATTTT.

V gene TRBV14 combines with J gene TRBJ2-6; D perhaps matches TRBD2 (5 bases). Trimming left V 0 bases short and J 0 bases short, with 12 bases between. This CDR3 is built from 18 residues. The germline V gene encodes CDR1 SGHDN and CDR2 FVKESK. The CDR3 loop is CASSQDGRDLSGANVLTF. DNA of the CDR3: TGTGCCAGCAGCCAAGATGGGAGAGACCTCTCTGGGGCCAACGTCCTGACTTTC.

Notes on this clonotype: At one end, the junction sequence differs from germline, possibly due to a read error. The rearrangement joins TRBV7-3 to TRBJ1-2; 7 bases agree with TRBD1. Germline CDR1 and CDR2: SGHTA and FQGTGA. The CDR3 is 9 residues long. CDR3 in DNA: TGCGGGACAGCTTATGGCTACACCTTC. Its translation: CGTAYGYTF.

This clonotype was counted only a few times. The CDR3 region has the DNA TGTGCCAGCAGTTTCGATGGGGAGTCCCAAGAGACCCAGTACTTC. The encoded protein is CASSFDGESQETQYF. This chain links TRBV12-3 or TRBV12-4 with TRBJ2-5; D is possibly TRBD2 (5 bases). V was trimmed by 3 bases and J by 1 base, leaving 12 bases between them. The CDR3 is 15 amino acids.

This clonotype was detected only a few times. The chain has TRBV5-1 and TRBJ2-1, with D tentatively TRBD1 (6 bases). This CDR3 has 13 residues. The ends were cut back, 1 base at V and 8 bases at J, with 10 bases in the middle. Germline V gene sequence: CDR1 SGHRS, CDR2 YFSETQ. This chain's CDR3 is CASSLRTDYEQFF. The CDR3 coding sequence is TGCGCCAGCAGCTTGAGGACAGACTATGAGCAGTTCTTC.

This clonotype was seen repeatedly, ten times or more. The chain carries TRBV11-2 and TRBJ2-7; perhaps TRBD1 as D (5 bases). The germline gives CDR1 SGHAT, CDR2 FQNNGV. This CDR3 is built from 13 residues. V was cut by 5 bases and J by 2 bases, with 10 bases left in between. CDR3 residues: CASSQGQTYEQYF. As DNA, the CDR3 is TGTGCCAGCAGCCAAGGACAAACCTACGAGCAGTACTTC.

The chain carries TRBV7-2 and TRBJ2-2; 10 nucleotides line up with TRBD2. The CDR3 is made up of 19 amino acids. The V gene's germline CDR1 is SGHTA and CDR2 FQGNSA. V was pared by 1 base and J by 7 bases, with 15 bases of the junction left unmatched. The CDR3 sequence is CASSLEALRGLAVHGELFF. CDR3 DNA: TGTGCCAGCAGCTTAGAAGCCCTTCGTGGACTAGCGGTTCACGGGGAGCTGTTTTTT.